This T cell receptor (beta chain) was obtained from a study of T cell responses to AZD1222 COVID-19 vaccine. About the research overall: Second-dose intervals near 4 or 12 weeks were combined. Study-wide results and limits: Within unmutated variant regions lay the reported targets of nearly half of spike-specific TCRs. Spike-specific TCR repertoires showed rising breadth and depth after two AZD1222 doses.

The germline CDR1 and CDR2 sequences are SGHNT and YYREEE (reference sequence). Trimming took 0 bases from V and 2 from J, leaving 10 bases between them. The CDR3 loop spans 15 amino acids. Data came from immunoSEQ multiplex PCR; TCRdb stores just in-frame clones and leaves some out. The table records more than 250,000 clones, just over 90% of them present only once. In regard to this clone: Its antigen is unidentified.

The chain is built from TRBV5-4 and TRBJ2-3; D not resolved. The sample was peripheral blood, taken on day 0 of AZD1222 vaccination. This sequence was found in an adult in good health. As DNA, the CDR3 is TGTGCCAGCAGCTTGGGGAGCATCTCCACAGATACGCAGTATTTT. Residues: CASSLGSISTDTQYF.